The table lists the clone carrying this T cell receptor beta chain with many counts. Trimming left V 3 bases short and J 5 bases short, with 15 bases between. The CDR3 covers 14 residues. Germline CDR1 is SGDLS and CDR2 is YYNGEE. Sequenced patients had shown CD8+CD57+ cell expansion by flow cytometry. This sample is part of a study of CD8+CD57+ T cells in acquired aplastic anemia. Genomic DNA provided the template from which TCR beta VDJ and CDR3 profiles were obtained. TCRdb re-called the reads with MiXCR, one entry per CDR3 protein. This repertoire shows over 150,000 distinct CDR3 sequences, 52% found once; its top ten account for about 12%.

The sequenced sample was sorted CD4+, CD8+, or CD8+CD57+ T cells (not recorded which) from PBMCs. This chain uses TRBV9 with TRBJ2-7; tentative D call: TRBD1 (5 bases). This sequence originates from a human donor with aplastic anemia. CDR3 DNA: TGTGCCAGCAGCGGCAGGGAAACTTTGGACGAGCAGTACTTC. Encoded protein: CASSGRETLDEQYF.